The 29 T cell receptor beta chains presented below share a single source sample, sequenced in a study of Ad26.COV2.S vaccination and SARS-CoV-2 variants. Treatment reported: some 20 received Ad26.COV2.S at low or high dose, single or two shots; about 5 received placebo; per-sample allocation not given. Following the first vaccine or placebo injection, samples were taken on day 63. Repertoires were generated with immunoSEQ multiplex PCR, while TCRdb's copy carries only in-frame clones and drops some. Here the sample spans around 300,000 clones, 85% to 90% being singletons. The specimen comprised peripheral blood, sampled in a trial of Ad26.COV2.S vaccine versus placebo. Receptors originate from a person aged 18 to 65 who received the Ad26.COV2.S COVID-19 vaccine or a placebo.

The chain employs TRBV7-2 and TRBJ2-1, with TRBD1 matching 8 bases. The CDR3 length is 15 residues. Germline V lookup: CDR1 SGHTA, CDR2 FQGNSA. J gave up 5 bases and V 5 bases, and 8 bases lay outside the gene matches. The CDR3 spells CASSNRQGKNNEQFF. DNA for the CDR3: TGTGCCAGCAGCAACCGACAGGGGAAAAACAATGAGCAGTTCTTC. Drawing the rest from reference TRBV7-2 and TRBJ2-1, the complete variable domain is GAGVSQSPSNKVTEKGKDVELRCDPISGHTALYWYRQSLGQGLEFLIYFQGNSAPDKSGLPSDRFSAERTGGSVSTLTIQRTQQEDSAVYLCASSNRQGKNNEQFFGPGTRLTVL.

The chain uses TRBV4-1 and TRBJ2-1, with TRBD2 matching over 8 bases. The germline V gene has CDR1 MGHRA and CDR2 YSYEKL. The CDR3 length is 19 residues. J lost 6 bases, V lost 0 bases, and 16 bases had no gene match. The CDR3 here is CASSQEIGAGVDRGNEQFF. CDR3 in DNA: TGCGCCAGCAGCCAAGAGATTGGAGCGGGAGTAGACAGAGGCAATGAGCAGTTCTTC.

J is TRBJ2-2 and V is TRBV5-1; 8 nucleotides match TRBD2. The CDR3 runs to 19 residues. The V gene end was trimmed by 1 base and the J gene end by 0 bases; junction bases not matched to a gene: 11. CDR1 and CDR2 from the germline V gene are SGHRS and YFSETQ. The CDR3 region has the DNA TGCGCCAGCAGCTTGCGAAGTGGTAGCGGGGCTTCGAACACCGGGGAGCTGTTTTTT. This gives the protein CASSLRSGSGASNTGELFF.

The table lists this clone with a count of one. The rearrangement uses TRBV2 and TRBJ2-3; D not resolved. V shed 6 bases and J shed 1 base, with 8 bases lying between them. The CDR3 sequence is 13 residues long. Germline V lookup: CDR1 SNHLY, CDR2 FYNNEI. The CDR3 DNA sequence: TGTGCCAGCAGGGAACGGGGCACAGATACGCAGTATTTT. It specifies CASRERGTDTQYF.

The J gene is TRBJ1-4, the V gene TRBV5-1; 7 nucleotides line up with TRBD1. This CDR3 comprises 16 residues. Germline CDR1 SGHRS, CDR2 YFSETQ. Trimming took 1 base from V and 7 from J; bases not matched to a gene: 10. This chain's CDR3 is CASSLRSRGQGEKLFF. The CDR3 region has the DNA TGCGCCAGCAGCTTGCGGTCTAGGGGGCAGGGTGAAAAACTGTTTTTT.

The chain links TRBV2 to TRBJ2-5; no clear D. CDR1 is SNHLY, CDR2 FYNNEI, per germline. With 5 bases removed from V and 1 base from J, the gap between germline ends came to 8 bases. The CDR3 sequence is 13 residues long. The CDR3: CASSLQPQETQYF. The CDR3 bases are TGTGCCAGCAGTTTACAACCCCAAGAGACCCAGTACTTC.

This chain uses TRBV4-2 with TRBJ2-7; D gene uncertain. Trimming pared 2 bases from V and 1 base from J, leaving 6 bases between. The CDR3 totals 13 residues. CDR1 is LGHNA and CDR2 is YNFKEQ in the germline V gene. The DNA of the CDR3 is TGTGCCAGCAGCCAAACAGATTCCTACGAGCAGTACTTC. Residues: CASSQTDSYEQYF.

Concerning this clone: Other DNA variants within this sample encode the same CDR3. This chain links TRBV12-5 with TRBJ1-2, with no clear D. CDR1 is LGHNT, CDR2 FRNRAP, per germline. This CDR3 contains 12 residues. Trimming removed 4 bases from V and 2 bases from J, with 5 bases in between. This CDR3 reads CASGSPNYGYTF. In DNA, the CDR3 is TGTGCTAGTGGTTCCCCGAACTATGGCTACACCTTC.

V usage is TRBV30 and J usage is TRBJ2-7; possible D gene TRBD2, 5 bases. The germline gives CDR1 GTSNPN, CDR2 SVGIG (reference sequence). The V and J ends lost 1 base and 5 bases respectively, with 12 bases between them. The CDR3 extends over 13 amino acids. CDR3 nucleotide sequence: TGTGCCTGGAGTGGTTCGGGGAACAACGAGCAGTACTTC. Amino acids: CAWSGSGNNEQYF.

The CDR3 is CASSIGPRDYEQYF. The DNA for the CDR3 is TGTGCCAGTAGTATAGGGCCCAGGGACTACGAGCAGTACTTC. This chain links TRBV19 with TRBJ2-7; possible D gene TRBD1, 5 bases. Germline loops: CDR1 LNHDA, CDR2 SQIVND (reference sequence). V lost 1 base to trimming and J lost 3 bases, with 10 bases between them. The CDR3 runs to 14 residues.

The chain uses TRBV3-1 (or the pseudogene TRBV3-2) and TRBJ2-5, with 10 bases lining up with TRBD2. The germline V gene encodes CDR1 LGHDT and CDR2 YNNKEL (reference sequence). J lost 5 bases, V lost 1 base, and 4 bases had no gene match. The CDR3 totals 15 residues. This CDR3 is CASSQGLAGDETQYF. The DNA of the CDR3 is TGTGCCAGCAGCCAAGGCCTAGCGGGAGACGAGACCCAGTACTTC.

This sequence joins TRBV11-2 and TRBJ2-1; D ambiguous. The V and J ends lost 5 bases and 8 bases respectively, with 13 bases between them. CDR1 is SGHAT, CDR2 FQNNGV, per germline. This CDR3 comprises 13 residues. The CDR3 DNA reads as TGTGCCAGCAGCGCATACAGTGGTGATGAGCAGTTCTTC. It yields the protein CASSAYSGDEQFF.

The chain joins TRBV6-1 to TRBJ1-1, with D possibly matching TRBD1 (6 bases). Germline V gene lookup returns CDR1 MNHNS and CDR2 SASEGT. V lost 3 bases and J lost 2, with 7 bases in between. This CDR3 contains 13 residues. The CDR3 here is CASSDGTNTEAFF. CDR3 in DNA: TGTGCCAGCAGTGACGGGACAAACACTGAAGCTTTCTTT.

V usage is TRBV5-6 and J usage is TRBJ1-1, with D unclear. Deletions cut 6 bases from V and 1 base from J, with 13 bases between. Germline loops: CDR1 SGHDT, CDR2 YYEEEE. The CDR3 is 14 amino acids. This CDR3 is CASTLRRRNTEAFF. CDR3 coding DNA: TGTGCCAGCACCCTTAGGCGAAGGAACACTGAAGCTTTCTTT. The full variable domain, rest sourced from reference TRBV5-6 and TRBJ1-1, is DAGVTQSPTHLIKTRGQQVTLRCSPKSGHDTVSWYQQALGQGPQFIFQYYEEEERQRGNFPDRFSGHQFPNYSSELNVNALLLGDSALYLCASTLRRRNTEAFFGQGTRLTVV.

This clone showed up just a few times. V gene TRBV5-1 combines with J gene TRBJ1-6, with no clear D. The V gene lost 9 bases and the J gene lost 6 bases, with 13 bases spanning the gap. The CDR3 loop spans 13 amino acids. Germline-derived CDR1 and CDR2 are SGHRS and YFSETQ. CDR3 bases: TGCGCCACCCGCTTGACGGGTAATTCACCCCTCCACTTT. Protein: CATRLTGNSPLHF.

This rearrangement joins TRBV15 to TRBJ2-2; 7 nucleotides match TRBD2. Germline V CDR1 and CDR2: LNHNV, YYDKDF (reference sequence). J gave up 3 bases and V 9 bases, and 7 bases lay outside the gene matches. The CDR3 consists of 14 residues. CDR3 nucleotide sequence: TGTGCCACAGAACGGGGGGAGCACACCGGGGAGCTGTTTTTT. It specifies CATERGEHTGELFF.

The chain joins TRBV18 to TRBJ2-5; 12 bases are shared with TRBD2. With V trimmed by 6 bases and J by 4 bases, 3 bases remained unmatched. Germline CDR1 is KGHSH and CDR2 is LQKENI. The CDR3 extends over 14 amino acids. The CDR3 spells CASSSTSGRETQYF. As DNA, the CDR3 is TGTGCCAGCTCGTCGACTAGCGGGAGAGAGACCCAGTACTTC. The whole variable domain, remainder taken from reference TRBV18 and TRBJ2-5, is NAGVMQNPRHLVRRRGQEARLRCSPMKGHSHVYWYRQLPEEGLKFMVYLQKENIIDESGMPKERFSAEFPKEGPSILRIQQVVRGDSAAYFCASSSTSGRETQYFGPGTRLLVL.

This chain uses TRBV19 with TRBJ2-1; 9 nucleotides align to TRBD2. The germline gives CDR1 LNHDA, CDR2 SQIVND (reference sequence). V trimming: 4 bases; J trimming: 5 bases; junction bases outside the gene matches: 12. The length of the CDR3 is 17 residues. The CDR3 DNA is TGTGCCAGTAGTAGCGGTGATGTGACTAGCGGAAACAATGAGCAGTTCTTC. This codes for CASSSGDVTSGNNEQFF.

The genes are TRBV6-2 or TRBV6-3 and TRBJ1-4; the D is unclear. Germline lookup yields CDR1 MNHEY and CDR2 SVGEGT. This CDR3 spans 15 amino acids. The V and J ends lost 3 bases and 6 bases respectively, with 14 bases between them. CDR3 in amino acids: CASSYTAGVDEKLFF. The DNA for the CDR3 is TGTGCCAGCAGTTATACCGCAGGAGTGGATGAAAAACTGTTTTTT.

This sequence joins TRBV2 and TRBJ2-7; D is unclear. The CDR3 is made up of 11 amino acids. Per germline, CDR1 SNHLY and CDR2 FYNNEI. V lost 6 bases and J lost 6, with 9 bases in between. CDR3 coding DNA: TGTGCCAGCAGAGGTACTGTCGAGCAGTACTTC. Its translation: CASRGTVEQYF.

This chain connects TRBV6-5 to TRBJ2-7, with D possibly TRBD1 on 6 matching bases. In germline, CDR1 is MNHEY, CDR2 SVGAGI. Trimming took 11 bases from V and 2 from J, leaving 13 bases between them. This CDR3 is built from 12 residues. In DNA, the CDR3 is TGTGCCTCAGGGGTGACCCCCTACGAGCAGTACTTC. Translation gives CASGVTPYEQYF.

The chain couples TRBV3-1 (or the pseudogene TRBV3-2) to TRBJ2-7; D gene uncertain. The CDR3 spans 13 residues. Trimming pared 0 bases from V and 2 bases from J, leaving 5 bases between. Germline CDR1 and CDR2: LGHDT and YNNKEL (reference sequence). CDR3 loop: CASSQEGTYEQYF. CDR3 nucleotide sequence: TGTGCCAGCAGCCAAGAAGGGACCTACGAGCAGTACTTC.

The chain links TRBV28 to TRBJ2-7; the match to TRBD1 covers 10 bases. CDR1 is MDHEN, CDR2 SYDVKM, per germline. V dropped 2 bases and J dropped 4; count of bases not matched to a gene: 8. The CDR3 has 16 residues. The CDR3 bases are TGTGCCAGCAGTTTACTTCCGGGACAGGGGCGATACGAGCAGTACTTC. It codes for CASSLLPGQGRYEQYF.

This clone was seen only once. The J gene is TRBJ2-7, the V gene TRBV5-1; D unresolved. The CDR3 runs to 14 residues. CDR1 is SGHRS and CDR2 is YFSETQ in the germline V gene. The V gene lost 2 bases and the J gene lost 9 bases, with 18 bases spanning the gap. The CDR3 DNA follows: TGCGCCAGCAGCTTCGGCGAACGCCACTTGGGGCAGTACTTC. This translates into CASSFGERHLGQYF.

The chain couples TRBV7-2 to TRBJ2-1; D assignment may be TRBD1 or TRBD2 (6 bases each). V lost 1 base and J 0 bases, leaving 13 bases between the germline ends. Per germline, CDR1 SGHTA and CDR2 FQGNSA. CDR3 length: 17 amino acids. The CDR3 reads CASSLDLRGGSYNEQFF. In DNA, the CDR3 is TGTGCCAGCAGCTTAGATCTCAGGGGAGGCTCCTACAATGAGCAGTTCTTC.

This chain uses TRBV5-1 with TRBJ1-4; unclear D gene. Germline-derived CDR1 and CDR2 are SGHRS and YFSETQ. Trimming removed 4 bases from V and 1 base from J, with 8 bases in between. There are 14 residues in the CDR3. The CDR3 loop is CASSLGVTNEKLFF. CDR3 bases: TGCGCCAGCAGCCTCGGTGTAACTAATGAAAAACTGTTTTTT.

V and J are TRBV4-3 and TRBJ2-1; 8 positions match TRBD2. Germline assignment: CDR1 LGHNA and CDR2 YSLEER. J lost 7 bases, V lost 1 base, and 6 bases had no gene match. The CDR3 extends over 15 amino acids. In nucleotides, the CDR3 is TGCGCCAGCAGCCAAGTCCGGGGGGGCCCGAATGAGCAGTTCTTC. Residues: CASSQVRGGPNEQFF.

This chain connects TRBV11-2 to TRBJ2-2; D is possibly TRBD1 or TRBD2 (6 bases each). The CDR3 has 15 amino acids. Germline V gives CDR1 SGHAT, CDR2 FQNNGV. Trimming shortened V by 1 base and J by 4 bases, and 10 bases separated the two germline ends. This CDR3 reads CASSLVGGRTGELFF. CDR3 nucleotides: TGTGCCAGCAGCTTAGTCGGGGGCCGCACCGGGGAGCTGTTTTTT.

The rearrangement uses TRBV6-5 and TRBJ1-2; TRBD1 is a possible D gene (5 bases). Germline CDR1 reads MNHEY; CDR2 reads SVGAGI. Trimming stripped 5 bases from V and 5 bases from J, with 12 bases between. The CDR3 length is 13 residues. This CDR3 is CASSRGTDYGYTF. As DNA, the CDR3 is TGTGCCAGCAGTCGCGGGACGGATTATGGCTACACCTTC.